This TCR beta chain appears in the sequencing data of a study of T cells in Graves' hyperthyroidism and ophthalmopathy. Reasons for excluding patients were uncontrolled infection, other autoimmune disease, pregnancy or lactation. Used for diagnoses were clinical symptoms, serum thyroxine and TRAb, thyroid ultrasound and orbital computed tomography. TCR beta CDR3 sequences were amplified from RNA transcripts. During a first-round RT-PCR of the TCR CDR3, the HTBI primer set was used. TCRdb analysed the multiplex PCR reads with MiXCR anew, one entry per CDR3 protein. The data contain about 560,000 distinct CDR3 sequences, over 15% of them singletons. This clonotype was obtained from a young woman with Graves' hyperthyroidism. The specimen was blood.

CDR3 in DNA: TGCAGCTGGGCCCTAGCGGCGAACACCGGGGAGCTGTTTTTT. Translated: CSWALAANTGELFF. The J gene is TRBJ2-2, the V gene TRBV20-1; 7 bases fit TRBD2. The CDR3 sequence is 14 residues long. Germline-derived CDR1 and CDR2 are DFQATT and SNEGSKA (reference sequence).